This T cell receptor beta chain was observed in a study of T cells in Graves' hyperthyroidism and ophthalmopathy. Study at large: Peripheral blood was collected at initial diagnosis, before any treatment. Study outcomes and limitations: A model using 13 V-J features told ophthalmopathy apart from stable hyperthyroidism.

CDR3 size: 12 residues. CDR1 is GTSNPN and CDR2 is SVGIG in the germline V gene (reference sequence). This clonotype was counted many times. As yet, its antigen is unknown. RNA transcripts gave rise to amplified TCR beta CDR3 regions. The HTBI primer set was used in a first-round RT-PCR of the TCR CDR3. Each CDR3 protein gets one entry after TCRdb re-called the multiplex PCR reads with MiXCR. The sample has some 600,000 distinct CDR3 sequences, around 14% seen once. The sample consisted of blood. This clonotype originated in a woman between 25 and 40 years old with Graves' hyperthyroidism that later progressed to Graves' ophthalmopathy. This chain connects TRBV30 to TRBJ1-6, with D tentatively TRBD1 (5 bases). This CDR3 reads CASGPPRSPLHF. As DNA, the CDR3 is TGTGCGTCGGGGCCCCCCAGGTCACCCCTCCACTTT.